This TCR beta chain was retrieved from a study of blood T cell repertoires in COVID-19 (dated by TCRdb to the early 2020s). Study-wide context: Collaborator samples came from the United States, Italy and Spain and covered acute and convalescent phases of COVID-19. The material from the prospective study consisted of cDNA or gDNA derived from T cells, B-cell-depleted T cells, or PBMCs. Deeply sampled blood TCRbeta repertoires from subjects exposed to, actively infected with, or recovered from COVID-19 were included in the dataset. A freely available public database, intended as a resource for researchers studying the immune response to SARS-CoV-2, is where the repertoires were released. The samples were drawn from two sources: the first 160 participants of the ongoing ImmuneRACE study, and fewer than 1,500 subjects contributed by 6 global collaborators. The sample metadata nearly always contained a de-identified subject ID, COVID-19 status, age in years and sex. Where available, HLA class I and class II types were obtained from metadata supplied by the sample provider rather than from assay-based typing.

The immunoSEQ Assay, a bias-controlled multiplex PCR, was used to amplify TCRbeta CDR3 regions from genomic DNA. The study's own analysis went as follows. Within the assay, amplification of reference gene primers was used to estimate how many nucleated cells each sample contained. Sequence reads were collapsed and filtered to measure the absolute abundance of every unique TCRbeta CDR3 rearrangement. Productive Simpson clonality was computed per sample as the square root of Simpson's diversity index over productive rearrangements. TCRdb holds this immuneACCESS table with in-frame rearrangements only. Some clones are missing; in checked studies, unresolved V genes explain under half, and the rest has no known cause. The V and J calls and clone size are taken from that table; D and trimming were inferred from the DNA. In this sample the table shows about 140,000 clones, about 88% of which occur a single time. The ten largest clones add up to roughly 2.5% of the sample.

Broad study findings and their caveats: Clinical and demographic metadata were provided uncurated, with the amount varying by source and participant.

Relative to germline, V is 4 bases shorter and J is 6 bases shorter, with 11 bases between their ends. Inclusive of the bounding cysteine and phenylalanine, the CDR3 is 12 residues long. CDR3 DNA only is kept here, 36 bases in frame from base 1. For CDR1 and CDR2, the germline V gene lists SQVTM and ANQGSEA. Turning to this clone: The antigen it recognizes is unknown. Base qualities were left out, and no much larger clone turns up one base away.

One collaborating source in Seattle enrolled patients while the patients were actively infected and followed the patients over time throughout the course of disease. Collaborating institutions collected whole blood in K2EDTA tubes following their own protocols. For TCRbeta analysis, collaborators shipped samples as frozen whole blood, isolated PBMCs, or DNA extracted from either of those sample types. The sequence is built from TRBV29-1 and TRBJ2-3; TRBD2 could be the D gene, as 6 bases match. Sequences were obtained from peripheral blood. The receptor was derived from a human donor with COVID-19, enrolled during active disease. The donor label of this sample is uncertain. The CDR3 corresponds to CSVASGADTQYF. The nucleotide sequence is TGCAGCGTTGCGTCGGGAGCTGATACGCAGTATTTT.